The T cell receptor beta chain described here comes from a study of T cell responses to AZD1222 COVID-19 vaccine. Second doses at about 4 or about 12 weeks were pooled. Repertoires were generated with immunoSEQ multiplex PCR, while TCRdb's copy carries only in-frame clones and drops some. In the table there are about 89,000 clones, over 80% of which are singletons. Study-wide results and caveats: Baseline seropositives among AZD1222 recipients totaled only 5 to 7. Targeting of unmutated variant regions was reportedly seen in nearly half of spike-specific TCRs.

Per germline, CDR1 MGHRA and CDR2 YSYEKL. Between the trimmed V and J ends, which lost 4 bases and 0 bases, there was a span of 13 bases. There are 16 residues in the CDR3. About this clone: Its antigen is unknown.

The sequenced sample was peripheral blood, obtained 28 days after the second AZD1222 dose. The origin of this receptor is an adult who received the AZD1222 COVID-19 vaccine. The chain links TRBV4-1 to TRBJ2-1; D perhaps matches TRBD2 (5 bases). CDR3 region: CASSLGERSSYNEQFF. As DNA, the CDR3 is TGCGCCAGCAGCCTCGGGGAGCGTAGCTCCTACAATGAGCAGTTCTTC.